This T cell receptor beta chain derives from a study of neoadjuvant anti-PD-1 for oral cavity cancer. This clone was detected once. Antigen: not known. The repertoire was sequenced with immunoSEQ multiplex PCR; TCRdb's copy has only in-frame clones and lacks some. The profile shows tens of thousands of clones, about nine tenths of them singletons. As to time point: after neoadjuvant nivolumab, at surgical resection. The CDR3 loop spans 11 amino acids. V was cut by 4 bases and J by 7 bases, with 5 bases left in between. The germline CDR1 and CDR2 sequences are MDHEN and SYDVKM. Points from the study as a whole: Each response group had just a few patients in TCR analyses.

The chain recombines TRBV28 with TRBJ2-1; D is unclear. The TCR originated in a person aged 35-79 years with oral cavity squamous cell carcinoma. The specimen comprised PBMCs, sampled after nivolumab (anti-PD-1) treatment. The CDR3 DNA reads as TGTGCCAGCAGTTATCGAAATGAGCAGTTCTTC. Its translation: CASSYRNEQFF.